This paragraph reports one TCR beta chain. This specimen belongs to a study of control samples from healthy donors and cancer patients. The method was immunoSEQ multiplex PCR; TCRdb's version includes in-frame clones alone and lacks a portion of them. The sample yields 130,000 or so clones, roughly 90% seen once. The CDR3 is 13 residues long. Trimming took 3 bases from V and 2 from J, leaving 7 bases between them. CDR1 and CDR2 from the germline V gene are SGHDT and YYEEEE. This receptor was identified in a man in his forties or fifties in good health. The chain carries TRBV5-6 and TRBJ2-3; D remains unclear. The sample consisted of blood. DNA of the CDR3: TGTGCCAGCAGCTATGATACCACAGATACGCAGTATTTT. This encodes CASSYDTTDTQYF.